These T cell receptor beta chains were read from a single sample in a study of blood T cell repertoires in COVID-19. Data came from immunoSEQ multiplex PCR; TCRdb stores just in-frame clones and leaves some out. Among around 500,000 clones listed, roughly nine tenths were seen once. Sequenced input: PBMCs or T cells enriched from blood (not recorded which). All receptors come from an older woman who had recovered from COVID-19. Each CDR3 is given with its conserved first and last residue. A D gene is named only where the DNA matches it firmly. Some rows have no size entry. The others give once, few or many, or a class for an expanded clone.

cdr3_aa: CASSPLRGGSGNTIYF
cdr3_nt: TGTGCCAGCTCACCTCTCCGGGGAGGCTCTGGAAACACCATATATTTT
d_call: NA
j_call: TRBJ1-3
v_call: TRBV18
clone_size: NA

cdr3_aa: CASSQEYRGTEAFF
cdr3_nt: TGTGCCAGCAGCCAAGAATACAGGGGAACTGAAGCTTTCTTT
d_call: TRBD1
j_call: TRBJ1-1
v_call: TRBV14
clone_size: few

cdr3_aa: CASSYSLGVDGYTF
cdr3_nt: TGTGCCAGCAGTTACTCCCTCGGGGTGGACGGCTACACCTTC
d_call: NA
j_call: TRBJ1-2
v_call: TRBV6-5
clone_size: NA

cdr3_aa: CASKSSAGDPWYF
cdr3_nt: TGTGCCAGCAAATCCTCAGCGGGGGATCCTTGGTACTTC
d_call: TRBD2
j_call: TRBJ2-7
v_call: TRBV12-3/TRBV12-4
clone_size: NA

cdr3_aa: CASSYSGGPNTEAFF
cdr3_nt: TGTGCCAGCAGTTACTCGGGGGGGCCAAACACTGAAGCTTTCTTT
d_call: NA
j_call: TRBJ1-1
v_call: TRBV6-5
clone_size: NA

cdr3_aa: CASSGAHRSPLHF
cdr3_nt: TGTGCCAGCAGTGGAGCACACCGTTCACCCCTCCACTTT
d_call: NA
j_call: TRBJ1-6
v_call: TRBV2
clone_size: NA

cdr3_aa: CASSRRASGAYNEQFF
cdr3_nt: TGTGCCAGCAGCCGTAGGGCTAGCGGGGCGTACAATGAGCAGTTCTTC
d_call: TRBD2
j_call: TRBJ2-1
v_call: TRBV4-2
clone_size: NA

cdr3_aa: CASSSRVSTGELFF
cdr3_nt: TGTGCCAGCAGCTCCAGGGTTTCGACCGGGGAGCTGTTTTTT
d_call: NA
j_call: TRBJ2-2
v_call: TRBV7-2
clone_size: NA

cdr3_aa: CASSLGQNEKLFF
cdr3_nt: TGTGCCAGCAGCTTGGGACAGAATGAAAAACTGTTTTTT
d_call: TRBD1
j_call: TRBJ1-4
v_call: TRBV11-2
clone_size: NA

cdr3_aa: CASSLARLVGTDTQYF
cdr3_nt: TGCGCCAGCAGCTTGGCACGCCTAGTTGGCACAGATACGCAGTATTTT
d_call: NA
j_call: TRBJ2-3
v_call: TRBV5-1
clone_size: NA

cdr3_aa: CASSIRTAGTDTQYF
cdr3_nt: TGTGCCAGCAGCATTAGGACAGCGGGCACAGATACGCAGTATTTT
d_call: NA
j_call: TRBJ2-3
v_call: TRBV7-9
clone_size: NA

cdr3_aa: CASSGTVNQPQHF
cdr3_nt: TGTGCCAGCAGCGGGACAGTGAATCAGCCCCAGCATTTT
d_call: TRBD1
j_call: TRBJ1-5
v_call: TRBV12-3/TRBV12-4
clone_size: NA

cdr3_aa: CATSRESNSPLHF
cdr3_nt: TGTGCCACCAGCAGAGAAAGCAATTCACCCCTCCACTTT
d_call: NA
j_call: TRBJ1-6
v_call: TRBV15
clone_size: NA

cdr3_aa: CASTSRIDEKLFF
cdr3_nt: TGTGCCAGTACCTCGCGCATCGATGAAAAACTGTTTTTT
d_call: NA
j_call: TRBJ1-4
v_call: TRBV19
clone_size: NA

cdr3_aa: CASSVGQKNTEAFF
cdr3_nt: TGTGCCAGCAGCGTTGGACAGAAGAACACTGAAGCTTTCTTT
d_call: NA
j_call: TRBJ1-1
v_call: TRBV9
clone_size: NA

cdr3_aa: CASSLALDSESNQPQHF
cdr3_nt: TGTGCCAGCAGCTTAGCGCTGGACAGCGAATCCAATCAGCCCCAGCATTTT
d_call: NA
j_call: TRBJ1-5
v_call: TRBV7-9
clone_size: NA

cdr3_aa: CASSEGQITVAGDNEQFF
cdr3_nt: TGTGCCAGCAGTGAAGGGCAGATAACCGTAGCGGGGGACAATGAGCAGTTCTTC
d_call: TRBD2
j_call: TRBJ2-1
v_call: TRBV2
clone_size: NA

cdr3_aa: CASRRLAGGPPDF
cdr3_nt: TGTGCCAGCAGGCGACTAGCGGGGGGGCCCCCGGACTTC
d_call: TRBD2
j_call: TRBJ2-7
v_call: TRBV12-3/TRBV12-4
clone_size: NA

cdr3_aa: CASRGDSNTEAFF
cdr3_nt: TGTGCCAGCAGGGGGGACAGCAACACTGAAGCTTTCTTT
d_call: TRBD1
j_call: TRBJ1-1
v_call: TRBV2
clone_size: NA

cdr3_aa: CASSQDRALFRAFF
cdr3_nt: TGTGCCAGCAGTCAAGACAGGGCCCTCTTTAGAGCTTTCTTT
d_call: TRBD1
j_call: TRBJ1-1
v_call: TRBV28
clone_size: NA

cdr3_aa: CASSLEASSVRTQYF
cdr3_nt: TGCGCCAGCAGCTTGGAAGCTAGCAGCGTGCGTACGCAGTATTTT
d_call: NA
j_call: TRBJ2-3
v_call: TRBV5-1
clone_size: NA

cdr3_aa: CSASTGAETQYF
cdr3_nt: TGCAGTGCTAGTACAGGCGCAGAGACCCAGTACTTC
d_call: NA
j_call: TRBJ2-5
v_call: TRBV20-1
clone_size: once

cdr3_aa: CASTRRGPGNTIYF
cdr3_nt: TGTGCCAGCACCAGGAGGGGGCCCGGAAACACCATATATTTT
d_call: TRBD1
j_call: TRBJ1-3
v_call: TRBV6-5
clone_size: NA

cdr3_aa: CASSAPSGGGGEQFF
cdr3_nt: TGTGCCAGTAGTGCCCCTAGCGGGGGAGGGGGTGAGCAGTTCTTC
d_call: TRBD2
j_call: TRBJ2-1
v_call: TRBV19
clone_size: few

cdr3_aa: CASSPASGTSGGTNTQYF
cdr3_nt: TGTGCCAGCAGCCCAGCCTCCGGGACTAGCGGCGGTACTAATACGCAGTATTTT
d_call: TRBD2
j_call: TRBJ2-3
v_call: TRBV2
clone_size: NA

cdr3_aa: CASSMRGTSGGATQYF
cdr3_nt: TGTGCCAGTAGTATGAGGGGGACTAGCGGGGGAGCAACGCAGTATTTT
d_call: TRBD2
j_call: TRBJ2-3
v_call: TRBV19
clone_size: NA

cdr3_aa: CASSFGGGDRGRDTQYF
cdr3_nt: TGTGCCAGCAGCTTTGGGGGGGGTGACAGGGGCAGAGATACGCAGTATTTT
d_call: NA
j_call: TRBJ2-3
v_call: TRBV5-4
clone_size: NA

cdr3_aa: CASSPSTGDYGYTF
cdr3_nt: TGTGCCAGCTCACCGTCGACAGGCGACTATGGCTACACCTTC
d_call: NA
j_call: TRBJ1-2
v_call: TRBV18
clone_size: NA

cdr3_aa: CASSQVPGGFSGNTIYF
cdr3_nt: TGTGCCAGCAGCCAAGTTCCAGGGGGTTTCTCTGGAAACACCATATATTTT
d_call: TRBD1
j_call: TRBJ1-3
v_call: TRBV14
clone_size: NA

cdr3_aa: CASSLAAINRIEAFF
cdr3_nt: TGTGCCAGCAGCTTAGCTGCCATTAACAGGATTGAAGCTTTCTTT
d_call: NA
j_call: TRBJ1-1
v_call: TRBV7-9
clone_size: few

cdr3_aa: CASRVTGTGVGYTF
cdr3_nt: TGTGCCAGCAGGGTCACCGGGACAGGGGTTGGCTACACCTTC
d_call: TRBD1
j_call: TRBJ1-2
v_call: TRBV28
clone_size: NA

cdr3_aa: CASSHNDRYSGELFF
cdr3_nt: TGTGCCAGCAGTCACAATGACAGGTATTCCGGGGAGCTGTTTTTT
d_call: NA
j_call: TRBJ2-2
v_call: TRBV27
clone_size: NA

cdr3_aa: CASIRDSSYEQYF
cdr3_nt: TGTGCCAGCATCCGGGACAGCTCCTACGAGCAGTACTTC
d_call: TRBD1
j_call: TRBJ2-7
v_call: TRBV6-5
clone_size: NA

cdr3_aa: CASSATGAVGYTF
cdr3_nt: TGTGCCAGCAGTGCTACAGGGGCGGTTGGCTACACCTTC
d_call: TRBD1
j_call: TRBJ1-2
v_call: TRBV27
clone_size: NA

cdr3_aa: CASSLTVPGANVLTF
cdr3_nt: TGTGCCAGCAGCTTGACAGTACCTGGGGCCAACGTCCTGACTTTC
d_call: NA
j_call: TRBJ2-6
v_call: TRBV11-3
clone_size: NA

cdr3_aa: CASSSLSAGEQFF
cdr3_nt: TGTGCCAGCAGCTCCCTTAGTGCGGGTGAGCAGTTCTTC
d_call: NA
j_call: TRBJ2-1
v_call: TRBV11-2
clone_size: NA

cdr3_aa: CAISDSRDPGELFF
cdr3_nt: TGTGCCATCAGTGACTCCCGAGATCCCGGGGAGCTGTTTTTT
d_call: NA
j_call: TRBJ2-2
v_call: TRBV10-3
clone_size: NA

cdr3_aa: CAWSLQGTGSNSPLHF
cdr3_nt: TGTGCCTGGAGTTTACAAGGAACAGGGAGCAATTCACCCCTCCACTTT
d_call: NA
j_call: TRBJ1-6
v_call: TRBV30
clone_size: NA

cdr3_aa: CASSFTGTGAYNEQFF
cdr3_nt: TGTGCCAGCAGCTTCACCGGGACAGGGGCATACAATGAGCAGTTCTTC
d_call: TRBD1
j_call: TRBJ2-1
v_call: TRBV7-2
clone_size: NA

cdr3_aa: CASSRGLVPDTQYF
cdr3_nt: TGCGCCAGCAGCCGAGGACTAGTTCCAGATACGCAGTATTTT
d_call: TRBD2
j_call: TRBJ2-3
v_call: TRBV5-1
clone_size: NA

cdr3_aa: CASSQLDRSYGYTF
cdr3_nt: TGTGCCAGCAGCCAGCTGGACAGGAGCTATGGCTACACCTTC
d_call: TRBD1
j_call: TRBJ1-2
v_call: TRBV3-1/TRBV3-2
clone_size: NA